The next 26 T cell receptor beta chains were all read from a single sample in a study of long-term antiretroviral therapy in people with HIV. The authors ran the immunoSEQ assay, v3.0, at survey level. Assay: immunoSEQ multiplex PCR; the TCRdb copy retains only in-frame clones and omits some. Of about 29,000 clones in the sample, roughly 80% were seen once. The sample was unsorted PBMCs, taken 3 years after starting antiretroviral therapy. The source is a man aged 40-55 years with HIV.

J is TRBJ1-6 and V is TRBV18; D perhaps matches TRBD1 (5 bases). The CDR3 length is 18 residues. In germline, CDR1 is KGHSH, CDR2 LQKENI. The germline V and J ends were trimmed by 2 bases and 7 bases, with 21 bases remaining between them. In nucleotides, the CDR3 is TGTGCCAGCTCACCAATCCAGGCATCCCAAAGGGGAAATTCACCCCTCCACTTT. Translation gives CASSPIQASQRGNSPLHF.

The chain is built from TRBV19 and TRBJ2-1; 16 bases are shared with TRBD2. Per germline, CDR1 LNHDA and CDR2 SQIVND (reference sequence). V lost 6 bases to trimming and J lost 14 bases; unmatched junction nucleotides: 4. CDR3 length: 13 residues. The CDR3 nucleotides read TGTGCCAGTAGAGGGACTAGCGGGGGGGCGGAGTTCTTC. Translating it yields CASRGTSGGAEFF.

J is TRBJ2-3 and V is TRBV25-1; 8 bases map to TRBD2. Trimming removed 3 bases from V and 6 bases from J; junction bases left unmatched: 8. Germline V lookup: CDR1 MGHDK, CDR2 SYGVNS. The CDR3 runs to 15 residues. The CDR3 is CASSEGTRGGDTQYF. DNA for the CDR3: TGTGCCAGCAGTGAGGGGACTAGGGGGGGTGATACGCAGTATTTT.

This clone is medium-sized (0.01 to 0.1%) in the sample. The V call is TRBV6-1, the J call TRBJ1-1; D might be TRBD1 (5 bases). The CDR3 loop spans 14 amino acids. The germline V gene has CDR1 MNHNS and CDR2 SASEGT. Trimming left V 4 bases short and J 1 base short, with 10 bases between. The CDR3: CASSALGPNTEAFF. DNA for the CDR3: TGTGCCAGCAGTGCGCTGGGGCCGAACACTGAAGCTTTCTTT.

The chain recombines TRBV18 with TRBJ1-2; possible D gene TRBD1, 6 bases. The V gene lost 1 base and the J gene lost 8 bases, with 11 bases spanning the gap. CDR1 and CDR2 from the germline V gene are KGHSH and LQKENI. The CDR3 spans 13 residues. CDR3 sequence reads: CASSPLPGAGYTF. The CDR3 DNA reads TGTGCCAGCTCACCACTTCCGGGGGCCGGCTACACCTTC. The full variable domain, rest sourced from reference TRBV18 and TRBJ1-2, is NAGVMQNPRHLVRRRGQEARLRCSPMKGHSHVYWYRQLPEEGLKFMVYLQKENIIDESGMPKERFSAEFPKEGPSILRIQQVVRGDSAAYFCASSPLPGAGYTFGSGTRLTVV.

This clone has a handful of counts. The J gene is TRBJ2-1, the V gene TRBV4-3; D possibly corresponds to TRBD2 (5 bases). Trimming pared 0 bases from V and 8 bases from J, leaving 17 bases between. The CDR3 runs 16 residues. Germline lookup yields CDR1 LGHNA and CDR2 YSLEER. CDR3 sequence (DNA): TGCGCCAGCAGCCAAGATTCGGCTGCGGGTCGGGATGAGCAGTTCTTC. Translated, it gives CASSQDSAAGRDEQFF.

The chain recombines TRBV7-2 with TRBJ2-1; TRBD2 matches at 10 bases. This CDR3 has 17 amino acids. The junction had 3 bases not matched to a gene; V was cut back by 1 base and J by 0 bases. Germline CDR1 reads SGHTA; CDR2 reads FQGNSA. CDR3 in amino acids: CASSLVLAGASYNEQFF. The CDR3 region has the DNA TGTGCCAGCAGCTTAGTGCTAGCGGGGGCCTCCTACAATGAGCAGTTCTTC.

This chain connects TRBV2 to TRBJ1-6, with D unresolved. Deletions cut 1 base from V and 7 bases from J, with 11 bases between. The CDR3 is made up of 15 amino acids. Looked up from germline, CDR1 is SNHLY and CDR2 is FYNNEI. The CDR3 protein is CASSEGSGENSPLHF. The CDR3, as DNA: TGTGCCAGCAGTGAAGGGAGTGGGGAGAATTCACCCCTCCACTTT.

This sequence joins TRBV7-6 and TRBJ1-3; D is perhaps TRBD1 (6 bases). The germline CDR1 and CDR2 sequences are SGHVS and FNYEAQ. The CDR3 runs 15 residues. Trimming cost V 1 base and J 4 bases, with 11 bases left between them. CDR3 in amino acids: CASSLEQGLGNTIYF. The CDR3 nucleotides read TGTGCCAGCAGCTTAGAACAGGGCCTGGGAAACACCATATATTTT.

The chain links TRBV7-2 to TRBJ2-1; 11 bases map to TRBD2. This CDR3 has 16 residues. V was pared by 5 bases and J by 4 bases, with 7 bases of the junction left unmatched. Germline V lookup: CDR1 SGHTA, CDR2 FQGNSA. Here the CDR3 DNA reads TGTGCCAGCAGCCCGGGACTAGCGGAAAGGTACAATGAGCAGTTCTTC. Protein sequence: CASSPGLAERYNEQFF.

The chain recombines TRBV25-1 with TRBJ1-2; possible D gene TRBD1, 5 bases. The CDR3 totals 13 residues. The V and J ends lost 4 bases and 7 bases respectively, with 13 bases between them. Germline CDR1 reads MGHDK; CDR2 reads SYGVNS. The CDR3 protein is CASSGPTGGGYTF. CDR3 in DNA: TGTGCCAGCAGTGGACCCACGGGGGGTGGCTACACCTTC.

The chain recombines TRBV7-9 with TRBJ1-3, with D possibly TRBD1 on 5 matching bases. The CDR3 runs 19 residues. Germline CDR1 reads SEHNR; CDR2 reads FQNEAQ (reference sequence). Trimming took off 10 bases at V and 0 bases at J, with 28 bases between the two ends. DNA for the CDR3: TGTGCCACCAGGGTCAGGGTTTTCGGAGGAATACCCTCTGGAAACACCATATATTTT. It yields the protein CATRVRVFGGIPSGNTIYF.

The V gene is TRBV28, the J gene TRBJ2-1, with a tentative D call TRBD2 (7 bases). The germline V gene has CDR1 MDHEN and CDR2 SYDVKM. The ends were cut back, 6 bases at V and 7 bases at J, with 22 bases in the middle. The CDR3 is made up of 16 amino acids. CDR3 nucleotides: TGTGCCAGCAGCCTCCCGGGGGCGGGAGCTTGGAATGAGCAGTTCTTC. It translates to CASSLPGAGAWNEQFF.

The rearrangement uses TRBV7-9 and TRBJ2-3; the match to TRBD2 covers 10 bases. CDR3 length equals 13 residues. The V gene's germline CDR1 is SEHNR and CDR2 FQNEAQ (reference sequence). V was pared by 7 bases and J by 6 bases, with 4 bases of the junction left unmatched. CDR3 amino acids: CASTGLAIDTQYF. The CDR3 DNA follows: TGTGCCAGCACGGGACTAGCGATCGATACGCAGTATTTT. Together with reference TRBV7-9 and TRBJ2-3, the CDR3 gives the full variable domain: DTGVSQNPRHKITKRGQNVTFRCDPISEHNRLYWYRQTLGQGPEFLTYFQNEAQLEKSRLLSDRFSAERPKGSFSTLEIQRTEQGDSAMYLCASTGLAIDTQYFGPGTRLTVL.

J is TRBJ2-2 and V is TRBV15; D is ambiguous. This CDR3 is 14 amino acids long. Trimming pared 6 bases from V and 2 bases from J, leaving 10 bases between. CDR1 and CDR2 (germline): LNHNV, YYDKDF (reference sequence). The CDR3 spells CATRAAHNTGELFF. The DNA of the CDR3 is TGTGCCACCAGGGCGGCCCATAACACCGGGGAGCTGTTTTTT.

The rearrangement joins TRBV5-6 to TRBJ1-5, with D tentatively TRBD1 (5 bases). The germline V and J ends were trimmed by 2 bases and 5 bases, with 11 bases remaining between them. The germline gives CDR1 SGHDT, CDR2 YYEEEE. The CDR3 loop spans 14 amino acids. The chain's CDR3 is CASSFRGVDQPQHF. In nucleotides, the CDR3 is TGTGCCAGCAGCTTTCGGGGGGTTGATCAGCCCCAGCATTTT. Supplemented by reference TRBV5-6 and TRBJ1-5, the full variable domain reads DAGVTQSPTHLIKTRGQQVTLRCSPKSGHDTVSWYQQALGQGPQFIFQYYEEEERQRGNFPDRFSGHQFPNYSSELNVNALLLGDSALYLCASSFRGVDQPQHFGDGTRLSIL.

The V call is TRBV5-1, the J call TRBJ2-5; D might be TRBD1 (5 bases). This CDR3 contains 14 residues. CDR1 is SGHRS and CDR2 is YFSETQ in the germline V gene. Trimming left V 0 bases short and J 5 bases short, with 11 bases between. The DNA for the CDR3 is TGCGCCAGCAGCTTGGACAGGAGCAGGGAGACCCAGTACTTC. Its translation: CASSLDRSRETQYF. Together with reference TRBV5-1 and TRBJ2-5, the CDR3 gives the full variable domain: KAGVTQTPRYLIKTRGQQVTLSCSPISGHRSVSWYQQTPGQGLQFLFEYFSETQRNKGNFPGRFSGRQFSNSRSEMNVSTLELGDSALYLCASSLDRSRETQYFGPGTRLLVL.

This clone has just a few counts. The genes are TRBV4-2 and TRBJ1-2; 8 nucleotides agree with TRBD1. The J segment lost 7 bases and the V segment lost 0 bases, leaving 10 bases of the junction unmatched. Germline loops: CDR1 LGHNA, CDR2 YNFKEQ. CDR3 length: 16 residues. The chain's CDR3 is CASSQEGDRGFAGYTF. The CDR3, as DNA: TGTGCCAGCAGCCAAGAGGGTGACAGGGGATTCGCTGGCTACACCTTC.

This chain connects TRBV28 to TRBJ2-1; D may be TRBD1 (6 bases). CDR3 size: 13 residues. In germline, CDR1 is MDHEN, CDR2 SYDVKM. V shed 10 bases and J shed 4 bases, with 14 bases lying between them. The CDR3 loop reads CATLGQGYNEQFF. Written as DNA, the CDR3 is TGTGCCACCCTGGGGCAGGGGTACAATGAGCAGTTCTTC.

This chain uses TRBV30 with TRBJ2-1, with D uncertain. This CDR3 contains 15 residues. Germline assignment: CDR1 GTSNPN and CDR2 SVGIG (reference sequence). V dropped 0 bases and J dropped 3 bases, with 12 bases sitting between them. The CDR3: CAWSVLGSSYNEQFF. CDR3 in DNA: TGTGCCTGGAGTGTATTGGGTAGCAGCTACAATGAGCAGTTCTTC.

The chain joins TRBV28 to TRBJ2-2; no clear D. The V gene's germline CDR1 is MDHEN and CDR2 SYDVKM. V shed 5 bases and J shed 1 base, with 5 bases lying between them. The CDR3 is 13 residues long. CDR3: CASSLVNTGELFF. The CDR3 nucleotides read TGTGCCAGCAGTCTTGTGAACACCGGGGAGCTGTTTTTT.

The chain uses TRBV30 and TRBJ1-2; D is unresolved. The CDR3 has 14 amino acids. Trimming removed 3 bases at V and 3 bases at J, with 14 bases between. Germline values: CDR1 GTSNPN, CDR2 SVGIG (reference sequence). Here the CDR3 reads CAWSIGGKYYGYTF. Written as DNA, the CDR3 is TGTGCCTGGAGCATTGGAGGAAAATACTATGGCTACACCTTC.

The rearrangement joins TRBV7-9 to TRBJ2-5, with 7 bases that match TRBD1. Germline V gene lookup returns CDR1 SEHNR and CDR2 FQNEAQ (reference sequence). There are 14 residues in the CDR3. V lost 4 bases and J lost 2; bases outside the gene matches: 4. The CDR3 DNA sequence: TGTGCCAGCAGCTCCGACAGGGAACAAGAGACCCAGTACTTC. The encoded protein is CASSSDREQETQYF.

This chain connects TRBV4-1 to TRBJ2-3; tentatively, D is TRBD1 (5 bases). From germline, CDR1 is MGHRA and CDR2 YSYEKL. CDR3 length: 16 residues. Trimming shortened V by 4 bases and J by 6 bases, and 20 bases separated the two germline ends. The CDR3 protein is CASSPRGVERGDTQYF. In DNA form, the CDR3 reads TGCGCCAGCAGCCCGCGCGGCGTCGAAAGGGGTGATACGCAGTATTTT.

J is TRBJ2-1 and V is TRBV5-8; D gene unclear. Germline CDR1 reads SGHTS; CDR2 reads YDEGEE. The CDR3 has 12 residues. With 9 bases removed from V and 5 bases from J, the gap between germline ends came to 12 bases. The CDR3 sequence: CAIALADNEQFF. The CDR3 DNA is TGTGCCATCGCGTTGGCGGACAATGAGCAGTTCTTC.

The V gene is TRBV15, the J gene TRBJ2-1; 10 bases agree with TRBD2. Per germline, CDR1 LNHNV and CDR2 YYDKDF (reference sequence). The CDR3 length is 17 residues. The ends lost 2 bases at V and 8 bases at J; junction bases unmatched: 12. The CDR3 sequence: CATSRPLAGGSWDEQFF. The CDR3 DNA reads TGTGCCACCAGCAGACCTTTAGCGGGGGGTTCTTGGGATGAGCAGTTCTTC. Together with reference TRBV15 and TRBJ2-1, the CDR3 gives the full variable domain: DAMVIQNPRYQVTQFGKPVTLSCSQTLNHNVMYWYQQKSSQAPKLLFHYYDKDFNNEADTPDNFQSRRPNTSFCFLDIRSPGLGDTAMYLCATSRPLAGGSWDEQFFGPGTRLTVL.